One sample yielded the 7 T cell receptor beta chains listed below, sequenced in a study of blood T cells in healthy people across ages. With a J-beta primer mix and a sample-barcoded 5' primer, a second PCR ran about 7 to 11 cycles. TCRdb called the 5' RACE reads again in MiXCR, with one record for every CDR3 protein. The data hold 1.5 million to 2 million distinct CDR3 sequences, with 28% observed a single time. Sequenced material: blood. These receptor sequences come from a woman aged 25 to 45 in good health.

About this clonotype itself: Mismatch with germline at one junction end may stem from a read error. The rearrangement links TRBV28 to TRBJ2-1, with a weak D call TRBD1 (6 bases). Germline-derived CDR1 and CDR2 are MDHEN and SYDVKM. The CDR3 totals 12 residues. The CDR3 nucleotides read TGTGCCATCCCGGACAGATACAATAAGCAGTTCTTC. Amino acid sequence: CAIPDRYNKQFF.

The J gene is TRBJ1-6, the V gene TRBV12-3 or TRBV12-4; D remains ambiguous. Trimming cost V 1 base and J 7 bases, with 8 bases left between them. This CDR3 region has 14 residues. The CDR3 bases are TGTGCCAGCAGTTTAGGGAACTCGAATTCACCCCTCCACTTT. Translation: CASSLGNSNSPLHF.

This clonotype was recorded many times. This chain joins TRBV5-1 and TRBJ2-1; 11 bases line up with TRBD1. With V trimmed by 3 bases and J by 7 bases, 9 bases remained unmatched. Germline V gives CDR1 SGHRS, CDR2 YFSETQ. CDR3 size: 16 residues. CDR3 amino acids: CASSWAGTGGLNEQFF. In nucleotides, the CDR3 is TGCGCCAGCAGCTGGGCCGGGACAGGGGGATTAAATGAGCAGTTCTTC.

This chain connects TRBV29-1 to TRBJ1-2; a possible D gene is TRBD1 (6 bases). Trimming took 7 bases from V and 4 from J, leaving 13 bases between them. This CDR3 region has 12 residues. Looked up from germline, CDR1 is SQVTM and CDR2 is ANQGSEA. The DNA of the CDR3 is TGCAGCGGGAGGGGGGGTTCCTATGGCTACACCTTC. Translating gives CSGRGGSYGYTF.

Only a few counts were recorded for this clonotype. In DNA form, the CDR3 reads TGCAGCGGCTTCACGGGGGGCTACAATGAGCAGTTCTTC. Its translation: CSGFTGGYNEQFF. The chain employs TRBV29-1 and TRBJ2-1, with 7 bases matching TRBD2. The trim removed 7 bases at V and 3 bases at J, leaving 6 bases unmatched. Germline V gives CDR1 SQVTM, CDR2 ANQGSEA. The CDR3 loop spans 13 amino acids.

With regard to this clonotype: Relative to the germline gene, one junction end is altered; a read error may explain this. The genes are TRBV12-3 or TRBV12-4 and TRBJ2-3; either TRBD1 or TRBD2 may fit D (7 bases each). This CDR3 is 15 amino acids long. CDR3 loop: CASSNSGAGTDAQYF. As DNA, the CDR3 is TGTGCCAGCAGCAACAGCGGGGCGGGGACAGATGCGCAGTATTTT.

This chain joins TRBV27 and TRBJ2-1; D possibly corresponds to TRBD2 (6 bases). V lost 4 bases and J 6 bases, leaving 16 bases between the germline ends. There are 15 residues in the CDR3. Germline assignment: CDR1 MNHEY and CDR2 SMNVEV (reference sequence). This CDR3 is CASSWGGLVCNEQFF. The CDR3 nucleotides are TGTGCCAGCAGTTGGGGAGGATTGGTCTGCAATGAGCAGTTCTTC.